This T cell receptor beta chain was sequenced for a study of PD-1 blockade in classical Hodgkin lymphoma. Study details: Patients got intravenous nivolumab 3 mg/kg every 2 weeks.

Points on this clone: Antigen: not known.

This sample's time point: cycle 4 day 1 (C4D1), after about 6 weeks of nivolumab. Each patient experienced a relapse that followed autologous stem cell transplantation, and brentuximab vedotin exposure varied. The assay was immunoSEQ multiplex PCR, and TCRdb's table has in-frame clones only and misses some. The sample has roughly 100,000 clones, roughly nine tenths seen once. The V end lost 0 bases, the J end lost 7 bases, and 11 bases lay between the germline ends. Germline-derived CDR1 and CDR2 are SGDLS and YYNGEE. This CDR3 is 14 amino acids long. Study-wide results and caveats: CD4+ but not CD8+ TCR diversity rose significantly by C4D1. Causes of the repertoire differences remain undefined, possibly disease activity or prior therapy. Reports described newly diagnosed patients as having lower baseline TCR diversity than healthy donors.

V is TRBV9 and J is TRBJ1-3; the D is unclear. Sample: peripheral blood mononuclear cells (PBMCs), taken before the fourth cycle of nivolumab. This receptor was identified in a human donor with classical Hodgkin lymphoma. The CDR3 loop reads CASSVADGFNTIYF. The CDR3 coding sequence is TGTGCCAGCAGCGTAGCGGACGGCTTCAACACCATATATTTT.